This is a list of T cell receptor beta chains from one sample in a study of blood T cell repertoires in COVID-19. Profiling relied on immunoSEQ multiplex PCR, and the TCRdb table lists in-frame clones only, not all of them. Of more than 140,000 clones listed, around 88% are singletons. The sequencing sample was made of peripheral blood. The source is an older woman with acute or convalescent COVID-19. Both conserved end residues are part of each CDR3. D genes are given only for firm matches. Clone size is stated in some rows and not others, as once, few, many or a class when expanded.

DNA | CDR3 | D | size | J | V
TGCGCCAGCAGCTTGGGAGGCAACCCTAGCACAGATACGCAGTATTTT | CASSLGGNPSTDTQYF | NA | NA | TRBJ2-3 | TRBV5-1
TGTGCCAGCTCACCAACCAGGGGGGATTACGAGCAGTACTTC | CASSPTRGDYEQYF | NA | few | TRBJ2-7 | TRBV18
TGTGCCTGGACCCTCTGGGGGGTTAACACTGAAGCTTTCTTT | CAWTLWGVNTEAFF | NA | NA | TRBJ1-1 | TRBV30
TGTGCCAGCAGCTTATGGGGGGGTGCAGGACCTTCTAACTATGGCTACACCTTC | CASSLWGGAGPSNYGYTF | NA | NA | TRBJ1-2 | TRBV7-2
TGTGCCAGCAGTTACCAGGGGTGGGACACTGAAGCTTTCTTT | CASSYQGWDTEAFF | NA | NA | TRBJ1-1 | TRBV6-5
TGTGCCTGGAGTGTACGGGTAGCTTTAAGCTCCTACAATGAGCAGTTCTTC | CAWSVRVALSSYNEQFF | NA | NA | TRBJ2-1 | TRBV30
TGTGCCAGCACAGGGGGAGACAGCCAGGTGACCCAGTACTTC | CASTGGDSQVTQYF | TRBD1 | NA | TRBJ2-5 | TRBV2
TGCGCCAGCAGCCAAGATAAAACTAGCGGGGGGCTTTCCTACGAGCAGTACTTC | CASSQDKTSGGLSYEQYF | TRBD2 | NA | TRBJ2-7 | TRBV4-1
TGTGCCAGCAGTTTTGGGGGGTGGCACACCGGGGAGCTGTTTTTT | CASSFGGWHTGELFF | NA | NA | TRBJ2-2 | TRBV27
TGTGCCAGCAGTCTCTCTCAGGGAACTGAAGCTTTCTTT | CASSLSQGTEAFF | NA | NA | TRBJ1-1 | TRBV28
TGTGCCTGGAGTGTCCGGGGCTCTGGAAACACCATATATTTT | CAWSVRGSGNTIYF | NA | NA | TRBJ1-3 | TRBV30
TGTGCCAGCAGTTATGGGGGGGCTGGAAACACCATATATTTT | CASSYGGAGNTIYF | NA | NA | TRBJ1-3 | TRBV9
TGTGCCAGCAGCTTAGGCAGTTATAGCAATCAGCCCCAGCATTTT | CASSLGSYSNQPQHF | NA | NA | TRBJ1-5 | TRBV7-8
TGTGCCAGCAGCACCCTCGGGGGAACCGAGCAGTACTTC | CASSTLGGTEQYF | NA | NA | TRBJ2-7 | TRBV7-2
TGTGCCAGCAGCCCCGGACTAGCGGGGATGCCATATAGCAATGAGCAGTTCTTC | CASSPGLAGMPYSNEQFF | TRBD2 | NA | TRBJ2-1 | TRBV5-6
TGTGCCAGCGCCCAGGTCTTGGGTGAGCAGTTCTTC | CASAQVLGEQFF | NA | once | TRBJ2-1 | TRBV6-5
TGTGCCAGTAGTATAAGTGACATCTACAATGAGCAGTTCTTC | CASSISDIYNEQFF | NA | NA | TRBJ2-1 | TRBV19
TGTGCCTGGAGTGTACAAGCGGCCGAGCAGTACTTC | CAWSVQAAEQYF | NA | NA | TRBJ2-7 | TRBV30
TGTGCCTGGAGTTCCCGGGTCGCGGGTGAAGCTTTCTTT | CAWSSRVAGEAFF | NA | NA | TRBJ1-1 | TRBV30
TGTGCCAGCAGCTCCCACATTGGCTACACCTTC | CASSSHIGYTF | NA | NA | TRBJ1-2 | TRBV5-8
TGCGCCAGCAGCTCACTAGACAGGGGTATCTATGGCTACACCTTC | CASSSLDRGIYGYTF | TRBD1 | NA | TRBJ1-2 | TRBV4-3
TGTGCCAGCCAAAGACTAGCGGGGGGCACAGATACGCAGTATTTT | CASQRLAGGTDTQYF | TRBD2 | NA | TRBJ2-3 | TRBV6-6
TGTGCCAGCAGCTTGGCGGGACAGGGTATACATGGCTACACCTTC | CASSLAGQGIHGYTF | TRBD1 | NA | TRBJ1-2 | TRBV7-2
TGTGCCTGGAGTGTACCATTGGGACAAACTAACTCCTACGAGCAGTACTTC | CAWSVPLGQTNSYEQYF | NA | NA | TRBJ2-7 | TRBV30
TGTGCCAGCAGTTTACCGCCGCCCCCAGGGGGTAATGAAAAACTGTTTTTT | CASSLPPPPGGNEKLFF | TRBD1 | NA | TRBJ1-4 | TRBV28
TGTGCCAGCAGGGGGGGGACTAAGCGAGAGACCCAGTACTTC | CASRGGTKRETQYF | TRBD2 | NA | TRBJ2-5 | TRBV2
TGTGCCAGCAGCGAAGGACTAGCGGGGAGTCGAGAGACCCAGTACTTC | CASSEGLAGSRETQYF | TRBD2 | once | TRBJ2-5 | TRBV2
TGTGCCAGCCGCCGGACAGGGGAGAGGTTTGAAGCTTTCTTT | CASRRTGERFEAFF | TRBD1 | NA | TRBJ1-1 | TRBV2
TGTGCCAGCAGCCAAAGGACTAGCGGGGTGACCCAGTACTTC | CASSQRTSGVTQYF | TRBD2 | few | TRBJ2-5 | TRBV14
TGCGCCAGCAGCGGAGGGAATTATAATGGCTACACCTTC | CASSGGNYNGYTF | NA | NA | TRBJ1-2 | TRBV4-1
TGTGCCAGTAGTGCACAGAATAACTATGGCTACACCTTC | CASSAQNNYGYTF | NA | NA | TRBJ1-2 | TRBV19
TGTGCCAGCAGCCAAGAAGAGGGGGCGCGGGGCTACACCTTC | CASSQEEGARGYTF | TRBD1 | NA | TRBJ1-2 | TRBV3-1/TRBV3-2
TGTGCCAGCAGCTCCGGGATCTTATCGGGTGGCTACACCTTC | CASSSGILSGGYTF | NA | NA | TRBJ1-2 | TRBV7-3
TGTGCCAGCAGCGTCCTCGCAACTAATGAAAAACTGTTTTTT | CASSVLATNEKLFF | NA | NA | TRBJ1-4 | TRBV6-2/TRBV6-3
TGTGCCAGCAGTTACCAGGGGTTCCAAGAGACCCAGTACTTC | CASSYQGFQETQYF | NA | NA | TRBJ2-5 | TRBV6-6
TGTGCCAGCAGCTTGGGTTGGAGGGATTACGAGCAGTACTTC | CASSLGWRDYEQYF | NA | NA | TRBJ2-7 | TRBV5-6
TGTGCCAGCAGCCCCAGACTAGCGGGGGGGAACGGGGAGCTGTTTTTT | CASSPRLAGGNGELFF | TRBD2 | NA | TRBJ2-2 | TRBV7-2
TGTGCCAGCGTGCGTGGTAATTCACCCCTCCACTTT | CASVRGNSPLHF | NA | once | TRBJ1-6 | TRBV12-3/TRBV12-4
TGCGCCAGCAGCCCGGGACAGCGTGCAGATACGCAGTATTTT | CASSPGQRADTQYF | TRBD1 | NA | TRBJ2-3 | TRBV5-1
TGTGCCAGCAGCCCCCGTAGGATGACTAGCGGGCCAGATACGCAGTATTTT | CASSPRRMTSGPDTQYF | TRBD2 | NA | TRBJ2-3 | TRBV9
TGTGCCATCATTCAGGCTGGAGGCTCTGGAAACACCATATATTTT | CAIIQAGGSGNTIYF | NA | NA | TRBJ1-3 | TRBV10-3
TGTGCCAGCAGCTCCGACTATGGCTACACCTTC | CASSSDYGYTF | NA | NA | TRBJ1-2 | TRBV13
TGTGCCAGCAGCCTTTATCGGGGGGGACAGAGCCAAGAAAAACTGTTTTTT | CASSLYRGGQSQEKLFF | TRBD1 | NA | TRBJ1-4 | TRBV11-3
TGTGCCAGCAGCTTGGGACAGGGGTCCTACGAGCAGTACTTC | CASSLGQGSYEQYF | TRBD1 | NA | TRBJ2-7 | TRBV5-4
TGTGCCTGGGGCCGGGGGGCTTCCTACGAGCAGTACTTC | CAWGRGASYEQYF | NA | NA | TRBJ2-7 | TRBV30
TGTGCCAGCAGCCAGGAGAGGCGGGGGAGGAACACCGGGGAGCTGTTTTTT | CASSQERRGRNTGELFF | TRBD2 | NA | TRBJ2-2 | TRBV5-6
TGTGCCAGCAGCGTTGGGACAGGGGGCCCCGAGCAGTACTTC | CASSVGTGGPEQYF | TRBD1 | NA | TRBJ2-7 | TRBV9
TGTGCCAGCAGCTCCCCCCGGGGCTCTGGGGCCAACGTCCTGACTTTC | CASSSPRGSGANVLTF | NA | NA | TRBJ2-6 | TRBV11-2